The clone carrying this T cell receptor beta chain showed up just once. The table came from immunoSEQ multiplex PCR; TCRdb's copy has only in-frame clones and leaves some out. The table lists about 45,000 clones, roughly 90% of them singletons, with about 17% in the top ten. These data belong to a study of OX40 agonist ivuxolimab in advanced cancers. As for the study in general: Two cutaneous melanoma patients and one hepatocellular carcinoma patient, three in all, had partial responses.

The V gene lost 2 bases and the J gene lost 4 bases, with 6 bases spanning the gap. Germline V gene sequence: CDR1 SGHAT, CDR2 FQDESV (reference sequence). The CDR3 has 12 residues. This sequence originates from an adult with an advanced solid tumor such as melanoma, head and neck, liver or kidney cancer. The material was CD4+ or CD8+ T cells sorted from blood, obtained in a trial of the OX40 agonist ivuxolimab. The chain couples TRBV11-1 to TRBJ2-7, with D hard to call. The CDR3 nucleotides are TGTGCCAGCAGCTTATATGGGTACGAGCAGTACTTC. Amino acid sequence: CASSLYGYEQYF.